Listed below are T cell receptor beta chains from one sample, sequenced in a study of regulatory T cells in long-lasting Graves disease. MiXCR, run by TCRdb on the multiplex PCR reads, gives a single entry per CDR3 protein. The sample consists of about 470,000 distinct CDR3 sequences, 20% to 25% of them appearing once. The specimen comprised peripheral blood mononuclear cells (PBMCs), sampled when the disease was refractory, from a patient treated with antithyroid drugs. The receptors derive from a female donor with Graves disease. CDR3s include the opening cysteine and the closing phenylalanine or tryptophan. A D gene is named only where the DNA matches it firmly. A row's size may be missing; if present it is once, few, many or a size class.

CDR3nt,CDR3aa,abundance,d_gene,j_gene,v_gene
TGTGCCAGCAGCGGGAGGGTCGGGGAGCTGTTTTTT,CASSGRVGELFF,-,TRBD2,TRBJ2-2,TRBV6-2/TRBV6-3
TGTGCCAGCAGTTTAGTAAGGGGGAGGCGTGAAAAACTGTTTTTT,CASSLVRGRREKLFF,many,-,TRBJ1-4,TRBV28
TGCAGTGCTAGAGGTGCGGGAACCTACGAGCAGTACTTC,CSARGAGTYEQYF,-,-,TRBJ2-7,TRBV20-1
TGTGCCAGCAGTGTAACCTTCGCTTCTGGAAACACCATATATTTT,CASSVTFASGNTIYF,many,-,TRBJ1-3,TRBV27
TGTGCCAGCGGGTGGAAAGGGCAGCCCCAGCATTTT,CASGWKGQPQHF,-,-,TRBJ1-5,TRBV6-1
TGTGCCAGCAGGAATACCCCCGACGGGTGGAGTGGCTACACCTTC,CASRNTPDGWSGYTF,many,-,TRBJ1-2,TRBV6-1
TGTGCCAGCAGTGAAGGGGCAGGGGGAGAGGACACTGAAGCTTTCTTT,CASSEGAGGEDTEAFF,many,TRBD1,TRBJ1-1,TRBV2
TGTGCCAGCAGCTCACTTTTAAGAAGGGGACAGGGAGACTATGGCTACACCTTC,CASSSLLRRGQGDYGYTF,many,TRBD1,TRBJ1-2,TRBV11-2
TGTGCCAGCAGCCAGTCGGGGGGACTCTACGAGCAGTACTTC,CASSQSGGLYEQYF,-,TRBD2,TRBJ2-7,TRBV4-2
TGTGCCAGCAGTCCAATAGCGGGAGTTAATGAGCAGTTCTTC,CASSPIAGVNEQFF,-,TRBD2,TRBJ2-1,TRBV28
TGTGCCAGCACCCGACAACTGAGTAGCGACACCGGGGAGCTGTTTTTT,CASTRQLSSDTGELFF,-,-,TRBJ2-2,TRBV12-3/TRBV12-4
TGTGCCAGCAGTTCGCCGACAGGGCTGAACACTGAAGCTTTCTTT,CASSSPTGLNTEAFF,many,TRBD1,TRBJ1-1,TRBV12-3/TRBV12-4
TGTGCCAGCAGTGAAATTCCATCGTCCTACGAGCAGTACTTC,CASSEIPSSYEQYF,-,-,TRBJ2-7,TRBV6-1
TGTGCCAGCCGAACATCTCTAGGGACCCAGTACTTC,CASRTSLGTQYF,many,-,TRBJ2-5,TRBV28
TGTGCCAGCAGTTCCTACAGGGACAGCCCCAACACTGAAGCTTTCTTT,CASSSYRDSPNTEAFF,medium-sized,TRBD1,TRBJ1-1,TRBV28
TGTGCCACCAGCTTGACACCCTATCAGCCCCAGCATTTT,CATSLTPYQPQHF,-,-,TRBJ1-5,TRBV15
TGTGCCAGCAGCTTAAGGGTGGGGACTCCGCAGTTCTTC,CASSLRVGTPQFF,few,-,TRBJ2-1,TRBV7-3
TGCAGTGCTCCCCGTCCCTTAAGCCGGAACACTGAAGCTTTCTTT,CSAPRPLSRNTEAFF,many,-,TRBJ1-1,TRBV20-1
TGTGCCAGCAGCCAAGGTGTACTAGCGGGAGATTCCGAGCAGTACTTC,CASSQGVLAGDSEQYF,few,TRBD2,TRBJ2-7,TRBV3-1
TGCGCCAGCAGCTGGGACGTCACGAGCTCCTACGAGCAGTACTTC,CASSWDVTSSYEQYF,-,-,TRBJ2-7,TRBV5-1
TGTGCCAGCAGTGTGTGGGAGGCGCAAGAGACCCAGTACTTC,CASSVWEAQETQYF,many,-,TRBJ2-5,TRBV2
TGTGCCAGCCGGACAGGGGGCAAAAGACAGCCCCAGCATTTT,CASRTGGKRQPQHF,many,TRBD1,TRBJ1-5,TRBV6-1
TGTGCCAGCAGCTTTGGCCCGACAGGGGGGTGGGAGACCCAGTACTTC,CASSFGPTGGWETQYF,many,TRBD1,TRBJ2-5,TRBV27
TGTGCCAGCAGCCCTCGACAGGGTAATGGCTACACCTTC,CASSPRQGNGYTF,many,TRBD1,TRBJ1-2,TRBV7-8
TGTGCCAGCAGCTTCCGACTAGCGGACCGCGAGCAGTACTTC,CASSFRLADREQYF,many,TRBD2,TRBJ2-7,TRBV11-1
TGTGCCAGCAGCTTAGCGGACCCCCGGACTAGCGGAGGGGGGTACAATGAGCAGTTCTTC,CASSLADPRTSGGGYNEQFF,-,TRBD2,TRBJ2-1,TRBV7-4
TGCAGTGCAAGACAGGGAAACACCGGGGAGCTGTTTTTT,CSARQGNTGELFF,many,TRBD1,TRBJ2-2,TRBV20-1
TGTGCCTGGTCCCCGGACAGGGGCACTGAAGCTTTCTTT,CAWSPDRGTEAFF,few,TRBD1,TRBJ1-1,TRBV30
TGTGCCAGCAGACCCGGGACTAGCTTTACGACCGGGGAGCTGTTTTTT,CASRPGTSFTTGELFF,many,TRBD2,TRBJ2-2,TRBV28
TGTGCCGGGACTAGCGGGAACCCCCGGGAAGGTTACGAGCAGTACTTC,CAGTSGNPREGYEQYF,many,TRBD2,TRBJ2-7,TRBV28
TGTGCCAGCATGACCGGGACAGGGGGCTACGAGCAGTACTTC,CASMTGTGGYEQYF,many,TRBD1,TRBJ2-7,TRBV28
TGTGCCAGCAGTTGGGGCCTCACAGATACGCAGTATTTT,CASSWGLTDTQYF,-,-,TRBJ2-3,TRBV28
TGTGCCAGCAGTCCCGGACGGTGGCTCATGAACACTGAAGCTTTCTTT,CASSPGRWLMNTEAFF,few,-,TRBJ1-1,TRBV6-1
TGTGCCAGCAACCAAGTTGTACAGCGGCCGAACACCGGGGAGCTGTTTTTT,CASNQVVQRPNTGELFF,few,-,TRBJ2-2,TRBV3-1
TGTGCCAGCAGTTACGGGGGGGCGCACACTGAAGCTTTCTTT,CASSYGGAHTEAFF,few,-,TRBJ1-1,TRBV6-5
TGTGCCAGCAGAGAATTGGGTACGCAGTATTTT,CASRELGTQYF,-,-,TRBJ2-3,TRBV6-1
TGCAGCGTTGACGGCAGGGGTGACTATGGCTACACCTTC,CSVDGRGDYGYTF,-,-,TRBJ1-2,TRBV29-1
TGCGCCAGCAGTGATGGCGGGAGTCCCTACGAGCAGTACTTC,CASSDGGSPYEQYF,many,TRBD2,TRBJ2-7,TRBV10-1
TGTGCCAGCAGTTTATCCACAGGTCCCGTCTACAATGAGCAGTTCTTC,CASSLSTGPVYNEQFF,few,-,TRBJ2-1,TRBV28
TGTGCCAGCAGCTTAAACAGGGGGGACCAGCCCCAGCATTTT,CASSLNRGDQPQHF,few,TRBD1,TRBJ1-5,TRBV7-2
TGTGCCAGCTCGCTTATAAGCAATCAGCCCCAGCATTTT,CASSLISNQPQHF,few,-,TRBJ1-5,TRBV6-1
TGCAGCGTTGAGCCCCGGACAGGCGACTATGGCTACACCTTC,CSVEPRTGDYGYTF,-,TRBD1,TRBJ1-2,TRBV29-1
TGTGCCAGCAGGGCACCCCCGACAGGCTCTTTCTTT,CASRAPPTGSFF,many,-,TRBJ1-1,TRBV11-2
TGTGCCGCCCTTGACGGGTCTGGGGCCAACGTCCTGACTTTC,CAALDGSGANVLTF,few,-,TRBJ2-6,TRBV30
TGTGCCATCAGTGAATATACAGGGGGTGACGGAAACACCATATATTTT,CAISEYTGGDGNTIYF,-,TRBD1,TRBJ1-3,TRBV10-3
TGCAGCGTTGAAGGTTGGGACAGGGCTAACTATGGCTACACCTTC,CSVEGWDRANYGYTF,many,TRBD1,TRBJ1-2,TRBV29-1
TGTGCCAGTAGAGTCGGGACGGTAAATTCACCCCTCCACTTT,CASRVGTVNSPLHF,few,-,TRBJ1-6,TRBV19
TGTGCCAGCAGTGAGCGGGAGAATGAGCAGTTCTTC,CASSERENEQFF,few,TRBD2,TRBJ2-1,TRBV2
TGTGCCAGCAGTTTACAGGGGCAGTCAGCTAACTATGGCTACACCTTC,CASSLQGQSANYGYTF,many,-,TRBJ1-2,TRBV12-3/TRBV12-4
TGTGCCAGCAGCTTATGGGCTAGCGGGATGAACACCGGGGAGCTGTTTTTT,CASSLWASGMNTGELFF,few,TRBD2,TRBJ2-2,TRBV7-3
TGTGCTAGTGGTTTCAGGCCTAGCGGGAGGACCACCGGGGAGCTGTTTTTT,CASGFRPSGRTTGELFF,few,TRBD2,TRBJ2-2,TRBV12-5
TGCAGTGCTAAAGACAGAGACCGCTCCTACAATGAGCAGTTCTTC,CSAKDRDRSYNEQFF,-,-,TRBJ2-1,TRBV20-1